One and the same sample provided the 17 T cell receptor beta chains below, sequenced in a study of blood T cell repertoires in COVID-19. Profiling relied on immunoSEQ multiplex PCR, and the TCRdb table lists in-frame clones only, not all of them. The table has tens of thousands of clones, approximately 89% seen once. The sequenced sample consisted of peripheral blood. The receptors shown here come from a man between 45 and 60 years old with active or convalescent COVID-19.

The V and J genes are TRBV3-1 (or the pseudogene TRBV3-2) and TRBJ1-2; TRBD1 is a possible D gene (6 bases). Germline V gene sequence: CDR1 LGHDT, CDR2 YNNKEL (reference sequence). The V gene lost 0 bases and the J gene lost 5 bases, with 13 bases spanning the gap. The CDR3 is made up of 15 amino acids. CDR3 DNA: TGTGCCAGCAGCCAAGAACCCGACAGGATGTATGGCTACACCTTC. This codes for CASSQEPDRMYGYTF.

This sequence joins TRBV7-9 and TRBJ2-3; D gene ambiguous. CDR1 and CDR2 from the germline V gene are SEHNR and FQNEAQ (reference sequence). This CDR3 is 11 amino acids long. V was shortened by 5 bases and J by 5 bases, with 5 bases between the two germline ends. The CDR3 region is CASSPLDTQYF. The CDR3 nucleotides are TGTGCCAGCAGCCCATTAGATACGCAGTATTTT.

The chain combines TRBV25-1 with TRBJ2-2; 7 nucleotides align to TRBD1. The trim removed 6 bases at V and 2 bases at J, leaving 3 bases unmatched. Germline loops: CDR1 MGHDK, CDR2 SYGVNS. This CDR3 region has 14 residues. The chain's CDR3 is CASRAGGNTGELFF. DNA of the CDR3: TGTGCCAGCAGGGCAGGGGGAAACACCGGGGAGCTGTTTTTT.

The CDR3 is CASSEGESGYTF. The CDR3, as DNA: TGTGCCAGCAGTGAAGGGGAGTCCGGCTACACCTTC. This rearrangement joins TRBV6-1 to TRBJ1-2; D not certain. V dropped 1 base and J dropped 8 bases, with 8 bases sitting between them. Germline lookup yields CDR1 MNHNS and CDR2 SASEGT. The CDR3 loop spans 12 amino acids.

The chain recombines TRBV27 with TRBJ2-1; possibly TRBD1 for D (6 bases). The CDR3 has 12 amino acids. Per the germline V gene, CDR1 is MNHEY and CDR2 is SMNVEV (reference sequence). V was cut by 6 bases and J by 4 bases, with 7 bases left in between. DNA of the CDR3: TGTGCCAGCAGCAGGGGTTACAATGAGCAGTTCTTC. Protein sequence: CASSRGYNEQFF.

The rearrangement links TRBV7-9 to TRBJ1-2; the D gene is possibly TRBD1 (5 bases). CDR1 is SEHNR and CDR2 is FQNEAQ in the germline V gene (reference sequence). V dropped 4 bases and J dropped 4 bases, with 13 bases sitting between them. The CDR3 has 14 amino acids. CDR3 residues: CASSSYRNIYGYTF. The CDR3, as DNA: TGTGCCAGCAGCTCATACAGGAACATCTATGGCTACACCTTC.

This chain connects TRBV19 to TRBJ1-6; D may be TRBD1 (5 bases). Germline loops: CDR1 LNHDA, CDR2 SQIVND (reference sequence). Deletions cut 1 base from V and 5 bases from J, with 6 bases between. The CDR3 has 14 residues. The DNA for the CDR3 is TGTGCCAGTAGTATAGGGGGCAATAATTCACCCCTCCACTTT. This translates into CASSIGGNNSPLHF.

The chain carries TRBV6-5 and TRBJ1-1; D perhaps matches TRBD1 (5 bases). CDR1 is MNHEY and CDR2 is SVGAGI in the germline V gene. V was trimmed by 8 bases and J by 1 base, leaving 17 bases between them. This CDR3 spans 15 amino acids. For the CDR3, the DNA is TGTGCCAGCCGTATATCAGGGCAGGGGAACACTGAAGCTTTCTTT. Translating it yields CASRISGQGNTEAFF.

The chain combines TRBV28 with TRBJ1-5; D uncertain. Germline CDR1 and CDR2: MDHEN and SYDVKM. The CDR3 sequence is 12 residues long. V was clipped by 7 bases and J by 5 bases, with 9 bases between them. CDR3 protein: CASKLNHQPQHF. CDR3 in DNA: TGTGCCAGCAAACTCAACCATCAGCCCCAGCATTTT.

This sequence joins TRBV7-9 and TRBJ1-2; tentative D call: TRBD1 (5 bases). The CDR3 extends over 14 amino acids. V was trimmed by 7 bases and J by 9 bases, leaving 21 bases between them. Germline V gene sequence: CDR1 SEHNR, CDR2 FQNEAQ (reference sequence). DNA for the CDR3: TGTGCCAGCACCGACACAGGAGCGGGGTCGAGCTACACCTTC. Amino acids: CASTDTGAGSSYTF.

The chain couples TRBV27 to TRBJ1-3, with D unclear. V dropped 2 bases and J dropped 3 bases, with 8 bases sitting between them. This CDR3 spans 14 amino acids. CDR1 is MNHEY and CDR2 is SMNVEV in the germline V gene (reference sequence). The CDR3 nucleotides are TGTGCCAGCAGTTTACAGGCCTTTGGAAACACCATATATTTT. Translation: CASSLQAFGNTIYF.

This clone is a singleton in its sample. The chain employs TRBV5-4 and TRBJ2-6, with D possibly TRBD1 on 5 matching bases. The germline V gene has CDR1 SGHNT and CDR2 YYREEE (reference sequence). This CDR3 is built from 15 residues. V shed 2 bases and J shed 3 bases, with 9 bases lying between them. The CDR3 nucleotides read TGTGCCAGCAGCTTTCCTCAGGGTGGGGCCAACGTCCTGACTTTC. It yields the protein CASSFPQGGANVLTF.

This chain's CDR3 is CASSDSRGTEAFF. CDR3 DNA: TGTGCCAGCAGTGACTCAAGGGGGACTGAAGCTTTCTTT. The chain has TRBV6-4 and TRBJ1-1; possible D gene TRBD1, 6 bases. Trimming cost V 0 bases and J 5 bases, with 7 bases left between them. CDR3 length equals 13 residues. The germline V gene has CDR1 MRHNA and CDR2 SNTAGT.

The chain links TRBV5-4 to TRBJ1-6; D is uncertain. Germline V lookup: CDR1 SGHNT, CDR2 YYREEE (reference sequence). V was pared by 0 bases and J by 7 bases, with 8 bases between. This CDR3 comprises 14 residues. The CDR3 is CASSLEGRNSPLHF. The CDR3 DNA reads TGTGCCAGCAGCTTGGAAGGGAGGAATTCACCCCTCCACTTT.

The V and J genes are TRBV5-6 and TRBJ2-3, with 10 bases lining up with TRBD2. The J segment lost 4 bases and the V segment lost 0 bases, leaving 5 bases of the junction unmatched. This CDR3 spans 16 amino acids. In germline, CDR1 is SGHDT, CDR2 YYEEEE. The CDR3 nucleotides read TGTGCCAGCAGCTTGGCCAGCGGGGGGGCCCCAGATACGCAGTATTTT. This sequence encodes CASSLASGGAPDTQYF.

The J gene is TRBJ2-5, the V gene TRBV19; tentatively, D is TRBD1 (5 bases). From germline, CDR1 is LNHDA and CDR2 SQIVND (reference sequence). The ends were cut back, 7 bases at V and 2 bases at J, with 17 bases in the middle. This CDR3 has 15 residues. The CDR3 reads CASNISHRPQETQYF. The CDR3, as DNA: TGTGCCAGTAATATTTCTCACAGGCCACAAGAGACCCAGTACTTC.

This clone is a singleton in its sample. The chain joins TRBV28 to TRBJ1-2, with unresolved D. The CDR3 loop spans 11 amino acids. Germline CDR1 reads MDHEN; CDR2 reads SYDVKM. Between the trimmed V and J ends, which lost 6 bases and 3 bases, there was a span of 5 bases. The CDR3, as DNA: TGTGCCAGCAGGCAGGACTATGGCTACACCTTC. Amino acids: CASRQDYGYTF.